The 25 T cell receptor beta chains listed next were all sequenced from one sample in a study of cytomegalovirus exposure and HLA in healthy donors. PCR amplification relied on 60 Vbeta primers (plus 13 Jbeta primers). Assay: immunoSEQ multiplex PCR; the TCRdb copy retains only in-frame clones and omits some. The table includes around 140,000 clones, about 61% detected once. Specimen: PBMCs. These receptors were collected from a woman aged 40 to 50 in good health and CMV-seronegative.

The chain is built from TRBV14 and TRBJ1-2; 9 positions agree with TRBD1. This CDR3 spans 16 amino acids. V lost 0 bases and J lost 4; bases outside the gene matches: 6. Germline-derived CDR1 and CDR2 are SGHDN and FVKESK. The CDR3 nucleotides are TGTGCCAGCAGCCAAGAGTACGGGACAGGGCTCTATGGCTACACCTTC. Amino acids: CASSQEYGTGLYGYTF.

This sequence joins TRBV13 and TRBJ1-2, with TRBD1 identical over 10 bases. CDR1 and CDR2 from the germline V gene are PRHDT and FYEKMQ (reference sequence). With V trimmed by 2 bases and J by 4 bases, 4 bases remained unmatched. The length of the CDR3 is 15 residues. In nucleotides, the CDR3 is TGTGCCAGCAGCTTATCCGGGACAGGGGTCTATGGCTACACCTTC. Translated, it gives CASSLSGTGVYGYTF.

V usage is TRBV5-1 and J usage is TRBJ1-4; weak D call: TRBD1 (5 bases). The CDR3 spans 16 residues. CDR1 and CDR2 (germline): SGHRS, YFSETQ. Trimming took off 4 bases at V and 5 bases at J, with 18 bases between the two ends. CDR3 in amino acids: CASSEGNWGRNEKLFF. In nucleotides, the CDR3 is TGCGCCAGCAGCGAAGGGAATTGGGGCAGAAATGAAAAACTGTTTTTT. Supplemented by reference TRBV5-1 and TRBJ1-4, the full variable domain reads KAGVTQTPRYLIKTRGQQVTLSCSPISGHRSVSWYQQTPGQGLQFLFEYFSETQRNKGNFPGRFSGRQFSNSRSEMNVSTLELGDSALYLCASSEGNWGRNEKLFFGSGTQLSVL.

This clone was seen a handful of times. The gene calls are TRBV5-6 and TRBJ1-1, with a weak D call TRBD1 (6 bases). The CDR3 spans 15 residues. The V gene's germline CDR1 is SGHDT and CDR2 YYEEEE. V dropped 2 bases and J dropped 0 bases, with 11 bases sitting between them. The CDR3 region is CASSFGGGMNTEAFF. The CDR3 DNA reads as TGTGCCAGCAGCTTCGGCGGGGGCATGAACACTGAAGCTTTCTTT.

CDR3 bases: TGCGCCAGCAGCTTGGGGGCAGGGTGGGAAGCTTTCTTT. It codes for CASSLGAGWEAFF. The rearrangement links TRBV5-1 to TRBJ1-1; D might be TRBD1 (5 bases). The CDR3 totals 13 residues. The V end was cut by 0 bases, the J end by 8 bases, with 11 bases between. CDR1 is SGHRS and CDR2 is YFSETQ in the germline V gene.

The chain couples TRBV5-1 to TRBJ2-7; 11 bases map to TRBD2. The trim removed 4 bases at V and 0 bases at J, leaving 12 bases unmatched. CDR3 size: 18 residues. CDR1 and CDR2 (germline): SGHRS, YFSETQ. CDR3 sequence reads: CASSEWLAGGLSSYEQYF. Written as DNA, the CDR3 is TGCGCCAGCAGCGAGTGGCTAGCGGGGGGCCTAAGCTCCTACGAGCAGTACTTC.

The gene calls are TRBV5-4 and TRBJ1-2; D remains ambiguous. Deletions cut 0 bases from V and 3 bases from J, with 9 bases between. The CDR3 consists of 14 residues. Germline V gene lookup returns CDR1 SGHNT and CDR2 YYREEE (reference sequence). CDR3 in DNA: TGTGCCAGCAGCTTGGTCTCCTCTGACTATGGCTACACCTTC. It is translated as CASSLVSSDYGYTF.

The chain recombines TRBV7-2 with TRBJ1-4; no reliable D call. Germline V lookup: CDR1 SGHTA, CDR2 FQGNSA. The CDR3 consists of 14 residues. Trimming pared 5 bases from V and 0 bases from J, leaving 7 bases between. DNA for the CDR3: TGTGCCAGCAGCCCGTCCGCAACTAATGAAAAACTGTTTTTT. Encoded protein: CASSPSATNEKLFF.

The rearrangement links TRBV6-5 to TRBJ2-3; 8 bases are a match to TRBD1. V was pared by 6 bases and J by 0 bases, with 5 bases of the junction left unmatched. Germline V gene lookup returns CDR1 MNHEY and CDR2 SVGAGI. This CDR3 region has 15 residues. The CDR3 DNA reads as TGTGCCAGCAGCGTGACAGGGGCAAGCACAGATACGCAGTATTTT. Encoded protein: CASSVTGASTDTQYF.

The chain is built from TRBV15 and TRBJ2-5, with a tentative D call TRBD2 (6 bases). Germline V gene data show CDR1 as LNHNV and CDR2 as YYDKDF (reference sequence). The CDR3 length is 14 residues. The V end was cut by 1 base, the J end by 2 bases, with 8 bases between. The CDR3 sequence: CATSRGAGQETQYF. In DNA form, the CDR3 reads TGTGCCACCAGCAGAGGGGCGGGGCAAGAGACCCAGTACTTC.

The count of this clone is one. The chain recombines TRBV30 with TRBJ1-1; a possible D gene is TRBD1 (5 bases). This CDR3 spans 15 amino acids. The germline gives CDR1 GTSNPN, CDR2 SVGIG (reference sequence). The V end lost 3 bases, the J end lost 4 bases, and 18 bases lay between the germline ends. The CDR3 DNA follows: TGTGCCTGGAGCATTGGAGGGAAGGGGACCACTGAAGCTTTCTTT. Amino acids: CAWSIGGKGTTEAFF.

V gene TRBV21-1 combines with J gene TRBJ2-7; TRBD2, the D gene given by the table, was not confirmed from the DNA. TRBV21-1 is termed a pseudogene. The CDR3 runs 14 residues. The CDR3 sequence is CASTIPPGTYEQYF. CDR3 coding DNA: TGTGCCAGCACCATTCCGCCGGGGACCTACGAGCAGTACTTC.

This clone was seen a few times. The chain couples TRBV6-1 to TRBJ1-1; maybe TRBD1 (5 bases). Germline V lookup: CDR1 MNHNS, CDR2 SASEGT. V dropped 4 bases and J dropped 6 bases, with 15 bases sitting between them. This CDR3 spans 14 amino acids. The CDR3 region is CASSVTGTTSEAFF. CDR3 sequence (DNA): TGTGCCAGCAGTGTCACAGGAACTACGTCTGAAGCTTTCTTT.

This sequence joins TRBV11-2 and TRBJ1-6; D perhaps matches TRBD1 (6 bases). The CDR3 has 14 amino acids. Germline loops: CDR1 SGHAT, CDR2 FQNNGV. Trimming left V 4 bases short and J 5 bases short, with 9 bases between. The CDR3 nucleotides read TGTGCCAGCAGCTACAGGGAACATAATTCACCCCTCCACTTT. Protein: CASSYREHNSPLHF.

This chain links TRBV2 with TRBJ2-1, with 8 positions matching TRBD2. From germline, CDR1 is SNHLY and CDR2 FYNNEI. The CDR3 spans 14 residues. Germline trimming cut 6 bases from V and 6 bases from J; bases unmatched to any gene: 7. The CDR3 nucleotides are TGTGCCAGCAGAAAGCGGGGGTTCGTCAATGAGCAGTTCTTC. It translates to CASRKRGFVNEQFF.

The chain uses TRBV18 and TRBJ2-3; 8 bases match TRBD1. V shed 4 bases, J shed 2 bases, and the junction held 5 bases outside the gene matches. CDR3 size: 15 residues. Germline V gene data show CDR1 as KGHSH and CDR2 as LQKENI. The CDR3 here is CASSQLDRDTDTQYF. The CDR3 nucleotides are TGTGCCAGCTCACAACTGGACAGGGACACAGATACGCAGTATTTT.

The chain links TRBV7-9 to TRBJ1-2; D is unclear. Trimming removed 9 bases from V and 2 bases from J, with 13 bases in between. The CDR3 runs 13 residues. Germline values: CDR1 SEHNR, CDR2 FQNEAQ (reference sequence). The chain's CDR3 is CASTAARNYGYTF. The CDR3 nucleotides are TGTGCCAGTACAGCAGCCAGAAACTATGGCTACACCTTC.

The rearrangement joins TRBV30 to TRBJ2-1; weak D call: TRBD1 (6 bases). V dropped 2 bases and J dropped 10 bases, with 15 bases sitting between them. Germline loops: CDR1 GTSNPN, CDR2 SVGIG (reference sequence). The CDR3 has 13 amino acids. The CDR3 region has the DNA TGTGCCTGGAGTACAGAACAGGGTCGAGAGCAGTTCTTC. Translating gives CAWSTEQGREQFF.

This sequence joins TRBV28 and TRBJ1-5, with 7 bases aligning to TRBD1. Germline loops: CDR1 MDHEN, CDR2 SYDVKM. Trimming removed 5 bases from V and 3 bases from J; junction bases left unmatched: 4. CDR3 length: 14 residues. In DNA form, the CDR3 reads TGTGCCAGCAGTCAGGGGGGCGACAATCAGCCCCAGCATTTT. Protein sequence: CASSQGGDNQPQHF. Combining the CDR3 with reference TRBV28 and TRBJ1-5 gives the whole variable domain DVKVTQSSRYLVKRTGEKVFLECVQDMDHENMFWYRQDPGLGLRLIYFSYDVKMKEKGDIPEGYSVSREKKERFSLILESASTNQTSMYLCASSQGGDNQPQHFGDGTRLSIL.

This chain uses TRBV29-1 with TRBJ2-3; 10 bases fit TRBD1. After removal of 1 base from V and 3 bases from J, the junction contained 7 bases not matched to a gene. The germline V gene has CDR1 SQVTM and CDR2 ANQGSEA. The CDR3 length is 16 residues. The CDR3 region is CSVEAPDRGPTDTQYF. The DNA of the CDR3 is TGCAGCGTTGAAGCCCCCGACAGGGGGCCAACAGATACGCAGTATTTT.

The chain carries TRBV28 and TRBJ1-1, with D possibly matching TRBD1 (5 bases). There are 12 residues in the CDR3. V was pared by 10 bases and J by 0 bases, with 9 bases between. Germline V gives CDR1 MDHEN, CDR2 SYDVKM. The DNA for the CDR3 is TGTGCCACCTGGGGGGTGAACACTGAAGCTTTCTTT. Protein product: CATWGVNTEAFF.

This clone was picked up a small number of times. The rearrangement joins TRBV7-2 to TRBJ2-3; possible D gene TRBD1, 6 bases. This CDR3 is 15 amino acids long. CDR1 SGHTA and CDR2 FQGNSA come from the germline V gene. Trimming shortened V by 5 bases and J by 1 base, and 13 bases separated the two germline ends. As DNA, the CDR3 is TGTGCCAGCAGCCTCATGGGGGCCCGCACAGATACGCAGTATTTT. It is translated as CASSLMGARTDTQYF. Based on the CDR3 plus reference TRBV7-2 and TRBJ2-3, the full variable domain is GAGVSQSPSNKVTEKGKDVELRCDPISGHTALYWYRQSLGQGLEFLIYFQGNSAPDKSGLPSDRFSAERTGGSVSTLTIQRTQQEDSAVYLCASSLMGARTDTQYFGPGTRLTVL.

The chain is built from TRBV5-6 and TRBJ1-2; D is unresolved. The CDR3 length is 15 residues. CDR1 is SGHDT, CDR2 YYEEEE, per germline. V lost 3 bases to trimming and J lost 7 bases, with 19 bases between them. The CDR3 is CASSSRVVPRIGYTF. In nucleotides, the CDR3 is TGTGCCAGCAGCTCGCGAGTAGTTCCGCGGATTGGCTACACCTTC.

DNA of the CDR3: TGTGCCAGCAGCTTGGGGGGCCCTCGGCAGCCTAATTCACCCCTCCACTTT. Protein sequence: CASSLGGPRQPNSPLHF. The rearrangement joins TRBV5-4 to TRBJ1-6; the D gene is possibly TRBD1 (5 bases). V lost 0 bases to trimming and J lost 6 bases, with 16 bases between them. The CDR3 covers 17 residues. Looked up from germline, CDR1 is SGHNT and CDR2 is YYREEE (reference sequence).

Concerning this clone itself: The junction does not match germline at one end; this may be a read error. The J gene is TRBJ2-4, the V gene TRBV6-1, with 7 bases aligning to TRBD1. This CDR3 comprises 13 residues. The germline V gene has CDR1 MNHNS and CDR2 SASEGT. This CDR3 reads CASSELQLRDRGF. CDR3 coding DNA: TGTGCCAGCAGCGAGCTCCAACTCCGGGACAGAGGATTC.